Below, one T cell receptor beta chain is given with its context. Its antigen is undetermined. The table came from immunoSEQ multiplex PCR; TCRdb's copy has only in-frame clones and leaves some out. This sample has about 680,000 clones, with about 90% found just once. This sample was taken from a study of shared clonotypes between healthy human individuals. Study results and limitations: With a handful of donors compared, roughly 5% of naive CD4 clonotypes were shared.

The CDR3 extends over 14 amino acids. The ends were cut back, 1 base at V and 4 bases at J, with 11 bases in the middle. Germline lookup yields CDR1 SGHTA and CDR2 FQGNSA. Positive CCR7 selection of CD45RO-negative cells yielded the naive CD8 cells, and terminally differentiated effector memory CD45RA+ cells were excluded. Sequencing was done on a sample of naive CD8+ T cells sorted from blood. This clonotype originated in a man aged 30-40 years in good health. The chain joins TRBV7-2 to TRBJ2-7; D may correspond to TRBD1 or TRBD2 (5 bases each). The chain's CDR3 is CASSLGGSAYEQYF. Written as DNA, the CDR3 is TGTGCCAGCAGCTTAGGGGGGAGCGCGTACGAGCAGTACTTC. Variable domain in full (rest from reference TRBV7-2 and TRBJ2-7): GAGVSQSPSNKVTEKGKDVELRCDPISGHTALYWYRQSLGQGLEFLIYFQGNSAPDKSGLPSDRFSAERTGGSVSTLTIQRTQQEDSAVYLCASSLGGSAYEQYFGPGTRLTVT.